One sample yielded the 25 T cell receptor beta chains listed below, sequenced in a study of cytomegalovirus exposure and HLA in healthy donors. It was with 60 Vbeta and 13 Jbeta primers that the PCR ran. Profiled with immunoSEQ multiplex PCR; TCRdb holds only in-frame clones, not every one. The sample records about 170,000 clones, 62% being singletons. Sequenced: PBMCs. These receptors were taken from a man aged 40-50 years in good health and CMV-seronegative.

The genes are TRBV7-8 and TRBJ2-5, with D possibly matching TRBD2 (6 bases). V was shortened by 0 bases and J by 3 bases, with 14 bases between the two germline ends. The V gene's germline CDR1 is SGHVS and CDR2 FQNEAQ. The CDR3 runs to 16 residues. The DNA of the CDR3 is TGTGCCAGCAGCTTAGCAGGATTAGCGGCCGAAGAGACCCAGTACTTC. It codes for CASSLAGLAAEETQYF.

The CDR3 loop is CAIRDNSYEQYF. The CDR3 region has the DNA TGTGCCATCCGGGACAACTCCTACGAGCAGTACTTC. The chain couples TRBV2 to TRBJ2-7; D may be TRBD1 (6 bases). The germline gives CDR1 SNHLY, CDR2 FYNNEI. The CDR3 length is 12 residues. V was trimmed by 10 bases and J by 0 bases, leaving 10 bases between them.

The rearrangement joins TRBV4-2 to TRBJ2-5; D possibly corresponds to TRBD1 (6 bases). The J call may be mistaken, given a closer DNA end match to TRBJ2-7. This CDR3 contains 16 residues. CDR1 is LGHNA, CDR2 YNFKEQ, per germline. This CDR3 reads CASSQEGSGEPYEQYF. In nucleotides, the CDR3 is TGTGCCAGCAGCCAAGAAGGGTCAGGGGAGCCCTACGAGCAGTACTTC.

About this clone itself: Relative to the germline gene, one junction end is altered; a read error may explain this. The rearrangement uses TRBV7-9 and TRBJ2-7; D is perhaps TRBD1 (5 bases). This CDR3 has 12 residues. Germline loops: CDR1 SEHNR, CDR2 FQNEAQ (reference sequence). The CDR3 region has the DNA TGTTCCAGCAGCTTACAGGCCCACGAGCAGTACTTC. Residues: CSSSLQAHEQYF. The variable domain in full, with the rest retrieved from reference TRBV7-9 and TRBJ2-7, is DTGVSQNPRHKITKRGQNVTFRCDPISEHNRLYWYRQTLGQGPEFLTYFQNEAQLEKSRLLSDRFSAERPKGSFSTLEIQRTEQGDSAMYLCSSSLQAHEQYFGPGTRLTVT.

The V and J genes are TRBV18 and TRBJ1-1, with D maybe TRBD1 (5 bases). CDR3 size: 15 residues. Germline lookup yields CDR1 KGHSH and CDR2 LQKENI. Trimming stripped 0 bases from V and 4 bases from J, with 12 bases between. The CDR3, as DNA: TGTGCCAGCTCACCACCGGGAGGGGTCTCCACTGAAGCTTTCTTT. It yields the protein CASSPPGGVSTEAFF.

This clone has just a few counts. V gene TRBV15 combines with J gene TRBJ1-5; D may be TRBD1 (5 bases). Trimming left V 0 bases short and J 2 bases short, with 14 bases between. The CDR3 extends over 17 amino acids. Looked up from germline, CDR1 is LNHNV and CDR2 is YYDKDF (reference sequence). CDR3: CATSRESIQGGNQPQHF. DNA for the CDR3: TGTGCCACCAGCAGAGAATCCATCCAGGGCGGCAATCAGCCCCAGCATTTT.

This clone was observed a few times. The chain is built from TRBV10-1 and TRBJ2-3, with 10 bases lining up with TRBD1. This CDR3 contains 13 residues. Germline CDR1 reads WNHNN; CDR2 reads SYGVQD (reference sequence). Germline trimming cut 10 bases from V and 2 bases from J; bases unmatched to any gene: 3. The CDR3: CAKTGGPTDTQYF. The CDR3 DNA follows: TGCGCCAAGACAGGGGGCCCCACAGATACGCAGTATTTT.

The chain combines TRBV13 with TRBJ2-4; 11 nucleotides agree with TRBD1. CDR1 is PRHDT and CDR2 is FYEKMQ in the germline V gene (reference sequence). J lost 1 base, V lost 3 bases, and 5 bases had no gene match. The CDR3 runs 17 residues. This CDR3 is CASSFVGQGVAKNIQYF. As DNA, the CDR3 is TGTGCCAGCAGCTTCGTGGGACAGGGGGTGGCCAAAAACATTCAGTACTTC.

Here the CDR3 reads CAISAAGGGTDTQYF. CDR3 DNA: TGTGCCATCAGTGCAGCGGGGGGTGGCACAGATACGCAGTATTTT. This chain joins TRBV10-3 and TRBJ2-3; 9 bases map to TRBD2. The trim removed 4 bases at V and 1 base at J, leaving 3 bases unmatched. The CDR3 loop spans 15 amino acids. CDR1 is ENHRY, CDR2 SYGVKD, per germline.

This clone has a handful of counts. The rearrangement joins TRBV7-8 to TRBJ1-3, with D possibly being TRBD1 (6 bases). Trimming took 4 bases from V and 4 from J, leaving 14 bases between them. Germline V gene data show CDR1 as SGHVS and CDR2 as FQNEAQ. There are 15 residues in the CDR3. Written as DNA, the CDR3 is TGTGCCAGCAGCTGGAAGAGGGACAAAGGAAACACCATATATTTT. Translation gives CASSWKRDKGNTIYF.

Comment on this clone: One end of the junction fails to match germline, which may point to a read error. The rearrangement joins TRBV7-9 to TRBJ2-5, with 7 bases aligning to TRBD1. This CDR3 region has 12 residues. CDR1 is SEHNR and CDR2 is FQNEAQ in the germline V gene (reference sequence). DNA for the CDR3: TGTTCCAGCAGCTGGGACAGAGAGACCCAGTACTTC. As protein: CSSSWDRETQYF.

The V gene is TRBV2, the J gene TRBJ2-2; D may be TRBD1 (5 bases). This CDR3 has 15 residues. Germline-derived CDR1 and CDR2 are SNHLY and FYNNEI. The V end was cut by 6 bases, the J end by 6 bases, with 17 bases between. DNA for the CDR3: TGTGCCAGCAGCCAGGGTGCCGTGATTTCCGGGGAGCTGTTTTTT. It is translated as CASSQGAVISGELFF.

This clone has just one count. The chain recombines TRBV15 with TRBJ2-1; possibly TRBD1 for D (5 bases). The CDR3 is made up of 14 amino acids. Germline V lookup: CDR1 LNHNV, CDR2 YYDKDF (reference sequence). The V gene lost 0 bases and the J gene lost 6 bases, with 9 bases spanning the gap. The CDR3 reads CATSRDRRGNEQFF. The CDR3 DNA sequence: TGTGCCACCAGCAGAGATCGTAGGGGCAATGAGCAGTTCTTC. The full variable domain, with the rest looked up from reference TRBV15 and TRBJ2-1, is DAMVIQNPRYQVTQFGKPVTLSCSQTLNHNVMYWYQQKSSQAPKLLFHYYDKDFNNEADTPDNFQSRRPNTSFCFLDIRSPGLGDTAMYLCATSRDRRGNEQFFGPGTRLTVL.

The CDR3, as DNA: TGTGCCAGCAGCTTGGGGTTTGTACTCCAAGAGACCCAGTACTTC. Its protein product is CASSLGFVLQETQYF. The rearrangement links TRBV5-6 to TRBJ2-5; D uncertain. Germline V gives CDR1 SGHDT, CDR2 YYEEEE. The CDR3 consists of 15 residues. Trimming removed 0 bases at V and 1 base at J, with 10 bases between.

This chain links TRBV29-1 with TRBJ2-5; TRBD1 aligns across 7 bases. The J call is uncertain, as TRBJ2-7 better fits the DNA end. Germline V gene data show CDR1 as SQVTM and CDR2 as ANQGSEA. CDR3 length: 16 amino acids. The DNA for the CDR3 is TGCAGCGTTGTTTACAGGGGAAGACCGGTTCCTTACGAGCAGTACTTC. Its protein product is CSVVYRGRPVPYEQYF.

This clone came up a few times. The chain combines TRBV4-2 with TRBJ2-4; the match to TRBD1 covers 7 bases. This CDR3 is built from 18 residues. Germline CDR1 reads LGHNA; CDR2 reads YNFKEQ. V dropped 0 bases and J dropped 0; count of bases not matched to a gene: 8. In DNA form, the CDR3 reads TGTGCCAGCAGCCAAGATCAGGGGACAGTCCTAGCCAAAAACATTCAGTACTTC. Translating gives CASSQDQGTVLAKNIQYF.

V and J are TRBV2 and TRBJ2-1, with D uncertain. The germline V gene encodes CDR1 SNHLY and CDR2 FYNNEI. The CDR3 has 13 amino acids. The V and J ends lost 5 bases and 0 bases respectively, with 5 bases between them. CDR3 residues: CASSSSSYNEQFF. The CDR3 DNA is TGTGCCAGCAGTTCGAGCTCCTACAATGAGCAGTTCTTC.

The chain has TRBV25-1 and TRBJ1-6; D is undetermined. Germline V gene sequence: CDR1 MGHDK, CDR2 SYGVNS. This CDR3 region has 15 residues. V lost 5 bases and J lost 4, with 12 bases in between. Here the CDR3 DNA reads TGTGCCAGCAGTTCACCGGGTCCTTATAATTCACCCCTCCACTTT. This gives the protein CASSSPGPYNSPLHF.

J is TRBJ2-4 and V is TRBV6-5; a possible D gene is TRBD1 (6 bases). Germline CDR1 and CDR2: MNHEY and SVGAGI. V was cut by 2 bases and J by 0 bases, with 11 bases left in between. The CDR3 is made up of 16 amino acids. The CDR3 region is CASSYTGQLAKNIQYF. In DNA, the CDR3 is TGTGCCAGCAGTTACACTGGACAGCTAGCCAAAAACATTCAGTACTTC.

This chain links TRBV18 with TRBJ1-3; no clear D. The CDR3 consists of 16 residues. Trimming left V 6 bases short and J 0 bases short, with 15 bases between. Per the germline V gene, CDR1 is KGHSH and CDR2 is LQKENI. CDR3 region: CASSPFEATSGNTIYF. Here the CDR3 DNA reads TGTGCCAGCTCCCCGTTCGAGGCAACCTCTGGAAACACCATATATTTT. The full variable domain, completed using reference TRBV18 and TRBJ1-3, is NAGVMQNPRHLVRRRGQEARLRCSPMKGHSHVYWYRQLPEEGLKFMVYLQKENIIDESGMPKERFSAEFPKEGPSILRIQQVVRGDSAAYFCASSPFEATSGNTIYFGEGSWLTVV.

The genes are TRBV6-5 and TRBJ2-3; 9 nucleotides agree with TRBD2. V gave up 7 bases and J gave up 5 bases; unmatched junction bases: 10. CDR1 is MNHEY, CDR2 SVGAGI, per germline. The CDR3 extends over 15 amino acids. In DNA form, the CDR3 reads TGTGCCAGCACCGGAGGGCGGGGGGGCAGAGATACGCAGTATTTT. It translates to CASTGGRGGRDTQYF.

CDR3 nucleotides: TGTGCCAGCAGCTTAGCGGGGCAGGGCTATGGCTACACCTTC. Its protein product is CASSLAGQGYGYTF. The V gene is TRBV7-9, the J gene TRBJ1-2; the D gene is possibly TRBD1 (5 bases). Germline V lookup: CDR1 SEHNR, CDR2 FQNEAQ (reference sequence). This CDR3 is 14 amino acids long. Trimming removed 0 bases at V and 4 bases at J, with 9 bases between.

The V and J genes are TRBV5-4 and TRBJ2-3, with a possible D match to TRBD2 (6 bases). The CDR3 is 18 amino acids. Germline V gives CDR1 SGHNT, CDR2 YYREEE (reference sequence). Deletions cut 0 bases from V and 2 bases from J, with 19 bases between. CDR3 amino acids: CASSLAISGRQDTDTQYF. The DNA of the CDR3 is TGTGCCAGCAGCTTGGCCATTTCGGGGAGGCAAGACACAGATACGCAGTATTTT. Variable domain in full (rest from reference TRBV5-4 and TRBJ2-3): ETGVTQSPTHLIKTRGQQVTLRCSSQSGHNTVSWYQQALGQGPQFIFQYYREEENGRGNFPPRFSGLQFPNYSSELNVNALELDDSALYLCASSLAISGRQDTDTQYFGPGTRLTVL.

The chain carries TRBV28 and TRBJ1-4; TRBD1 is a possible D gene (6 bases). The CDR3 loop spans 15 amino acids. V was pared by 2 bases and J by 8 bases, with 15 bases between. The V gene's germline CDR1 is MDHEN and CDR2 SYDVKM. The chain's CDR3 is CASSLPGGAIEKLFF. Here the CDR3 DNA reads TGTGCCAGCAGTTTACCGGGGGGGGCGATAGAAAAACTGTTTTTT.

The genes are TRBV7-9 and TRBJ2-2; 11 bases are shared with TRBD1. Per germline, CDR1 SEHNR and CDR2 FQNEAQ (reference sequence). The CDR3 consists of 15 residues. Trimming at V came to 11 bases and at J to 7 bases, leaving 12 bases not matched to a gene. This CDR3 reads CAGDLGDRGNGELFF. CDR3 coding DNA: TGTGCCGGCGACCTGGGGGACAGGGGGAACGGGGAGCTGTTTTTT.